This T cell receptor beta chain derives from a study of radiation and T cells in renal cell carcinoma. Broader study findings: Top tumor clonotypes rose in blood 2 weeks post-radiation, then contracted.

Turning to this clone: The antigen is undetermined.

V was shortened by 2 bases and J by 5 bases, with 19 bases between the two germline ends. The CDR3 contains 17 residues. Germline assignment: CDR1 LNHDA and CDR2 SQIVND (reference sequence). The table came from immunoSEQ multiplex PCR; TCRdb's copy has only in-frame clones and leaves some out. The data contain roughly 120,000 clones, about 81% of them singletons. Indicated time point: blood 2 weeks post-SBRT. Regarding treatment: 15 Gy SBRT to primary tumor, nephrectomy 4 weeks later. The tumor was a clear cell renal cell carcinoma. The sequencing used blood, collected from a patient whose treatment included radiotherapy and nephrectomy. The receptor comes from a woman aged 60-70 years with renal cell carcinoma. The rearrangement links TRBV19 to TRBJ2-1, with a tentative D call TRBD2 (6 bases). This CDR3 is CASSIPTRDLGNNEQFF. CDR3 sequence (DNA): TGTGCCAGTAGTATACCGACTCGGGACTTAGGAAACAATGAGCAGTTCTTC.